This T cell receptor beta chain was captured by sequencing in a study of T cells in Graves' hyperthyroidism and ophthalmopathy. Only a few counts were recorded for this clonotype. There were TCR beta CDR3 regions amplified from RNA transcripts. With the HTBI primer set, the TCR CDR3 went through a first round of RT-PCR. TCRdb passed the multiplex PCR reads through MiXCR, listing each CDR3 protein once. The table includes approximately 590,000 distinct CDR3 sequences, more than 45% detected once. The germline V gene encodes CDR1 SGHTA and CDR2 FQGNSA. The V gene lost 4 bases and the J gene lost 4 bases, with 13 bases spanning the gap. This CDR3 contains 14 residues. Participants, patients aged 18 to 65, had newly diagnosed hyperthyroidism with a duration under 2 months.

The specimen sequenced was peripheral blood or thyroid tissue (not recorded which). The chain uses TRBV7-2 and TRBJ2-5; possible D gene TRBD1, 5 bases. This TCR was sampled from a woman between 18 and 29 years old with Graves' hyperthyroidism. CDR3 nucleotide sequence: TGTGCCAGCAGCTCGGACAATTCCCCAGAGACCCAGTACTTC. As protein: CASSSDNSPETQYF.